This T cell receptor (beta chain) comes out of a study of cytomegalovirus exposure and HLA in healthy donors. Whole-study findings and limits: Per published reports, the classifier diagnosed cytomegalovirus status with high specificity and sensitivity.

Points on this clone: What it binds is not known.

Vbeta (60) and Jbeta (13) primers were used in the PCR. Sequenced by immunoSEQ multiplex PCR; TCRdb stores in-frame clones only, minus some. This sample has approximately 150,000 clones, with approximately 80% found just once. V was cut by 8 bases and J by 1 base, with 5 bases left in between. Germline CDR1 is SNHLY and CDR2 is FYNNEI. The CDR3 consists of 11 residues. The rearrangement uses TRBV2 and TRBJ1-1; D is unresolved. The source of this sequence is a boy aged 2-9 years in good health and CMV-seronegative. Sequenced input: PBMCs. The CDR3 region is CASRRNTEAFF. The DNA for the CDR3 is TGTGCCAGCCGTCGGAACACTGAAGCTTTCTTT.